What follows is one TCR beta chain and its context. Antigen unknown. Germline CDR1 SNHLY, CDR2 FYNNEI. V lost 5 bases, J lost 5 bases, and 13 bases stayed unmatched. This CDR3 comprises 18 residues. The source of the sample is a study of early stage breast cancer tumors. Findings and limits, study-wide: Compared with adjacent normal breast tissue, tumors showed around 2.5-fold greater T cell density and higher clonality.

TCRdb's copy holds only in-frame clones and misses some; the assay was immunoSEQ multiplex PCR. Among some 72,000 clones listed, approximately 79% were seen once. The source is a person in their sixties with breast cancer. Sequences were obtained from blood. The rearrangement uses TRBV2 and TRBJ1-6; 9 bases are a match to TRBD1. The CDR3 region is CASSLPPGQGRDNSPLHF. Here the CDR3 DNA reads TGTGCCAGCAGTCTCCCCCCCGGACAGGGGAGGGATAATTCACCCCTCCACTTT.